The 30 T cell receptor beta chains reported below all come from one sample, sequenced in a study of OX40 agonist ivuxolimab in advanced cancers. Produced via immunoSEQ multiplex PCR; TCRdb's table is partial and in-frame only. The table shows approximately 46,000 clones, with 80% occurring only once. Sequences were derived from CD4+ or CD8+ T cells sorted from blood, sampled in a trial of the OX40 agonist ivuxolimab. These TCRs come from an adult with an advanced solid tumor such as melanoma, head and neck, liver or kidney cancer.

CDR3 loop: CASSATGYEQYF. DNA of the CDR3: TGTGCCAGCAGCGCCACAGGGTACGAGCAGTACTTC. The rearrangement uses TRBV11-3 and TRBJ2-7, with D perhaps TRBD1 (6 bases). The CDR3 length is 12 residues. Germline V gene data show CDR1 as SGHNT and CDR2 as YENEEA. Trimming shortened V by 5 bases and J by 4 bases, and 9 bases separated the two germline ends.

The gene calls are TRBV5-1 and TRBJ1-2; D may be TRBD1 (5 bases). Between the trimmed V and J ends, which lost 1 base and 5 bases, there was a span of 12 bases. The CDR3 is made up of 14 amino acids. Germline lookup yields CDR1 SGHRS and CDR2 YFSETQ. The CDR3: CASSLPGKSYGYTF. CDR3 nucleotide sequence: TGCGCCAGCAGCTTGCCAGGGAAGTCATATGGCTACACCTTC.

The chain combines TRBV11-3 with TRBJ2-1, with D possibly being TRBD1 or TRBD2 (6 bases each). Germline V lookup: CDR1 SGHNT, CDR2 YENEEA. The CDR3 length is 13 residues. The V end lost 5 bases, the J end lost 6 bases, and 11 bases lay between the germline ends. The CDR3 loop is CASSKGGRNEQFF. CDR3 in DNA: TGTGCCAGCAGCAAGGGGGGTCGCAATGAGCAGTTCTTC.

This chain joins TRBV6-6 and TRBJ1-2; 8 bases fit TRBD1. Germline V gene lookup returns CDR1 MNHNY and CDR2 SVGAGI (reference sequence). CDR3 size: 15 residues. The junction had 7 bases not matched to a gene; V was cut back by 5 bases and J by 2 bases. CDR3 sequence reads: CASSQQGVRNYGYTF. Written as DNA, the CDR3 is TGTGCCAGCAGTCAACAGGGGGTACGGAACTATGGCTACACCTTC.

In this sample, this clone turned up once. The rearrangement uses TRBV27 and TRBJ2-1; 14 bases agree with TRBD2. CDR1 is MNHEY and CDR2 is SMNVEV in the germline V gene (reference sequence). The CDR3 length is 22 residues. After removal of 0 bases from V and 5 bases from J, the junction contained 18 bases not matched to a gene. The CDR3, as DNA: TGTGCCAGCAGTTTATCCCGGGGATTTGGACTAGCGGGAGGCCGGCTTCACAATGAGCAGTTCTTC. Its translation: CASSLSRGFGLAGGRLHNEQFF.

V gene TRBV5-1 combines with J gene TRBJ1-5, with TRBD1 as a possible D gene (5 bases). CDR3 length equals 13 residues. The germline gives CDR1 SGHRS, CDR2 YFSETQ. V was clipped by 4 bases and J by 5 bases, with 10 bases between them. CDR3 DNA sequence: TGCGCCAGCAGCAGTGGGGGGGATCAGCCCCAGCATTTT. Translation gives CASSSGGDQPQHF.

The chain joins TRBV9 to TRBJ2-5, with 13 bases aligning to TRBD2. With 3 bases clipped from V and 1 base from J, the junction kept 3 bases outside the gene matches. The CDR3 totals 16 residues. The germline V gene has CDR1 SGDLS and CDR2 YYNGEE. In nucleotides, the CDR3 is TGTGCCAGCAGCGGCGGACTAGCGGGGGCCCAAGAGACCCAGTACTTC. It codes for CASSGGLAGAQETQYF.

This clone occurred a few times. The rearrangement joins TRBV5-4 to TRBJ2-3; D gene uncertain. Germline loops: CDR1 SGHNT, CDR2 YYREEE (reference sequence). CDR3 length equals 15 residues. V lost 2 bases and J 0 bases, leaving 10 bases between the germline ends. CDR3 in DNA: TGTGCCAGCAGCTTTGGCGGAACTAGCACAGATACGCAGTATTTT. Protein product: CASSFGGTSTDTQYF.

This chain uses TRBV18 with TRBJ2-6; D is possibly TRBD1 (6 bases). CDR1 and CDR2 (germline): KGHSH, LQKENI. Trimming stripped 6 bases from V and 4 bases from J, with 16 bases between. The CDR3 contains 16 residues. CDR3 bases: TGTGCCAGCTCGGGAACGACAGGCCGGGGGGCCAACGTCCTGACTTTC. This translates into CASSGTTGRGANVLTF.

Written as DNA, the CDR3 is TGTGCCAGCAGACGGGACAGGGGGCCCTCCTACGAGCAGTACTTC. Protein product: CASRRDRGPSYEQYF. The chain links TRBV6-6 to TRBJ2-7; 12 bases are shared with TRBD1. The CDR3 is made up of 15 amino acids. Germline assignment: CDR1 MNHNY and CDR2 SVGAGI (reference sequence). The V and J ends lost 6 bases and 0 bases, in that order; junction bases with no gene match: 3.

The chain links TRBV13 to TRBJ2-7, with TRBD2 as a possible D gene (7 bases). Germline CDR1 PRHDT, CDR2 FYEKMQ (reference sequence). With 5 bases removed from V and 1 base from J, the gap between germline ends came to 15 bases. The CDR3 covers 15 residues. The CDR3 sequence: CASSNGGQASYEQYF. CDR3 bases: TGTGCCAGCAGCAACGGGGGGCAGGCGTCCTACGAGCAGTACTTC.

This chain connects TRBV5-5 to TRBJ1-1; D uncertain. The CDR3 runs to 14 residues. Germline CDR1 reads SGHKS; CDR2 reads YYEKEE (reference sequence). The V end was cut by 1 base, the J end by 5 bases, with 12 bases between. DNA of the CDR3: TGTGCCAGCAGCTTGCCCGGACTTGGGACTGAAGCTTTCTTT. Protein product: CASSLPGLGTEAFF.

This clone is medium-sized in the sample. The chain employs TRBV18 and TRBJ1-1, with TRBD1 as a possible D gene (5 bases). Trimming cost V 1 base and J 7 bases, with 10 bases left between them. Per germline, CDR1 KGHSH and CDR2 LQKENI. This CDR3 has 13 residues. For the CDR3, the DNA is TGTGCCAGCTCACCACTAGGGGAGGGTGAAGCTTTCTTT. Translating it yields CASSPLGEGEAFF.

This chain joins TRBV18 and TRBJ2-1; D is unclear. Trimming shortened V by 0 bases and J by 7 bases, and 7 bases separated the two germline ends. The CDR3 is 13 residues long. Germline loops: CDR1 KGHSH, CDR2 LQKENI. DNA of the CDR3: TGTGCCAGCTCACCACCGTCTGCGAATGAGCAGTTCTTC. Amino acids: CASSPPSANEQFF. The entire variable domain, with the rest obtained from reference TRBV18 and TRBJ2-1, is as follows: NAGVMQNPRHLVRRRGQEARLRCSPMKGHSHVYWYRQLPEEGLKFMVYLQKENIIDESGMPKERFSAEFPKEGPSILRIQQVVRGDSAAYFCASSPPSANEQFFGPGTRLTVL.

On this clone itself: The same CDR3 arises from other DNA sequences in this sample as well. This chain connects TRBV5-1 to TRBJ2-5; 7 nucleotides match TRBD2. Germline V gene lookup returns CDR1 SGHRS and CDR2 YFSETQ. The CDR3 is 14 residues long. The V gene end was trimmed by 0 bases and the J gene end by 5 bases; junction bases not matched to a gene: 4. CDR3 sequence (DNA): TGCGCCAGCAGCTTGGCCGGAGCGGGGGAGACCCAGTACTTC. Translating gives CASSLAGAGETQYF.

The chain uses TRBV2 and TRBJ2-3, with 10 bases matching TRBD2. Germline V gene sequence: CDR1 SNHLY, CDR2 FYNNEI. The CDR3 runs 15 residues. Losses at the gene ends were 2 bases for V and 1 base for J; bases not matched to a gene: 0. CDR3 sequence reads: CASSELAGGTDTQYF. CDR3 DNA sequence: TGTGCCAGCAGTGAACTAGCGGGGGGCACAGATACGCAGTATTTT.

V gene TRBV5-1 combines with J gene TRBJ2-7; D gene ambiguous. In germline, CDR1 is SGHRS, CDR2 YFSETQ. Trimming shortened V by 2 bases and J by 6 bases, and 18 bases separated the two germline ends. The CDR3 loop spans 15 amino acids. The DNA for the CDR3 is TGCGCCAGCAGCTTCGACTCTAGTGTTCTGGTCGAGCAGTACTTC. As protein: CASSFDSSVLVEQYF.

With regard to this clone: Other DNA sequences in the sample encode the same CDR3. The CDR3: CASSLQSSYEQYF. CDR3 nucleotide sequence: TGTGCCAGCAGCTTACAAAGCTCCTACGAGCAGTACTTC. This chain uses TRBV7-2 with TRBJ2-7; no clear D. This CDR3 is 13 amino acids long. V shed 2 bases and J shed 0 bases, with 5 bases lying between them. Looked up from germline, CDR1 is SGHTA and CDR2 is FQGNSA.

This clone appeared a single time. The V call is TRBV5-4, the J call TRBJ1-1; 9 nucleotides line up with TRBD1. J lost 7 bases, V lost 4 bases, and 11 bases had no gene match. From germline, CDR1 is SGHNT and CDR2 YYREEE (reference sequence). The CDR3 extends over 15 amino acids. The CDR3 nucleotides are TGTGCCAGCAGCAACCGGGACAGGGTAACGGGTGAAGCTTTCTTT. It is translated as CASSNRDRVTGEAFF.

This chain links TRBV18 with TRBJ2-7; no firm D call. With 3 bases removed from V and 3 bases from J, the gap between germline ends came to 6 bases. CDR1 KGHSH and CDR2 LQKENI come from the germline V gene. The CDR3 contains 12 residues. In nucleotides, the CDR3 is TGTGCCAGCTCACCCAGCAGCTACGAGCAGTACTTC. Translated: CASSPSSYEQYF.

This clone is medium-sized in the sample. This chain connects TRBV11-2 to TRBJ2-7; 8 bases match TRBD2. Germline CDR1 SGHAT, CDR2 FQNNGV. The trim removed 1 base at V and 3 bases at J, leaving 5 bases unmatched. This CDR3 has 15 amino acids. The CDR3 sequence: CASSLAGGPNYEQYF. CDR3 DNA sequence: TGTGCCAGCAGCTTAGCGGGAGGGCCTAACTACGAGCAGTACTTC.

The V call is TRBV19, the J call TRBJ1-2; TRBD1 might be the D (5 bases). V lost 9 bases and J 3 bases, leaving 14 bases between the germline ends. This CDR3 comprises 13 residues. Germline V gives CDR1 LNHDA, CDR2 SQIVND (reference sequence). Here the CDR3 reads CASSLRGDYGYTF. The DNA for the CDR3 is TGTGCCAGCTCGTTGAGGGGTGACTATGGCTACACCTTC.

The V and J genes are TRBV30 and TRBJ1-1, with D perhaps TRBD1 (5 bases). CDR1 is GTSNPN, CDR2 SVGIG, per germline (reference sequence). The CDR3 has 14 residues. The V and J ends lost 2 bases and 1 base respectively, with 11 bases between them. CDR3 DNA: TGTGCCTGGAGTCAGGGACCGACGAACACTGAAGCTTTCTTT. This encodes CAWSQGPTNTEAFF.

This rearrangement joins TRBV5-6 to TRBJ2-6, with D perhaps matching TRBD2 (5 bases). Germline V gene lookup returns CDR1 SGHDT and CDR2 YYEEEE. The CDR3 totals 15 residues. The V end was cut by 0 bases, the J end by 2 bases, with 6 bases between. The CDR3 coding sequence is TGTGCCAGCAGCTTGGCGGGGACTGGGGCCAACGTCCTGACTTTC. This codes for CASSLAGTGANVLTF. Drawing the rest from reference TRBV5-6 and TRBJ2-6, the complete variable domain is DAGVTQSPTHLIKTRGQQVTLRCSPKSGHDTVSWYQQALGQGPQFIFQYYEEEERQRGNFPDRFSGHQFPNYSSELNVNALLLGDSALYLCASSLAGTGANVLTFGAGSRLTVL.

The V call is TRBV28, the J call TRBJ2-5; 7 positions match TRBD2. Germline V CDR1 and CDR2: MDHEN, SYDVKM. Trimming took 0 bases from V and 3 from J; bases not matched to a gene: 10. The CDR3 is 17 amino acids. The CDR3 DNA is TGTGCCAGCAGTTTATGGGATTGGGGACGGGGGGAAGAGACCCAGTACTTC. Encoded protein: CASSLWDWGRGEETQYF.

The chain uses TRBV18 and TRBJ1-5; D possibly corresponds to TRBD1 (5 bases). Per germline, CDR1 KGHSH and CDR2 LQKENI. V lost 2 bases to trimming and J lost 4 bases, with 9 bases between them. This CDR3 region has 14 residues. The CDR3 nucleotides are TGTGCCAGCTCACCATCTCGGGGGAATCAGCCCCAGCATTTT. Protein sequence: CASSPSRGNQPQHF.

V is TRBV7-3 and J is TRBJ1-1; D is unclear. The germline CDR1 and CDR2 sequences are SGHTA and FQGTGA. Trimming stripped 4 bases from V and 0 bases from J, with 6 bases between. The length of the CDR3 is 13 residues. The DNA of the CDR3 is TGTGCCAGCAGCTCTACAGTGAACACTGAAGCTTTCTTT. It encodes CASSSTVNTEAFF.

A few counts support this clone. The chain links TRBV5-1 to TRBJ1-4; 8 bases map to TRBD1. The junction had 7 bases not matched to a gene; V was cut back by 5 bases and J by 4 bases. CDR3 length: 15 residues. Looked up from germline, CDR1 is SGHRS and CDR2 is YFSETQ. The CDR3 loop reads CASRDGQGGNEKLFF. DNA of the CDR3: TGCGCCAGCAGAGATGGACAGGGAGGTAATGAAAAACTGTTTTTT.

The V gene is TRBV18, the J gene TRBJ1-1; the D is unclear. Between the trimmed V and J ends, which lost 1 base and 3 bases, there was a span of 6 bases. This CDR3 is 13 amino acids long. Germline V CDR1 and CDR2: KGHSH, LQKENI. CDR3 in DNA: TGTGCCAGCTCACCACAGTGGGACACTGAAGCTTTCTTT. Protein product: CASSPQWDTEAFF.

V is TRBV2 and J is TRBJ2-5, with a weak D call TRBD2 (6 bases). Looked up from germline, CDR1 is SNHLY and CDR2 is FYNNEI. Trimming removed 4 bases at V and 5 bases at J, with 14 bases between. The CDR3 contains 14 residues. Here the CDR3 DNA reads TGTGCCAGCAGTGTTTGGGGGGTCGGTGAGACCCAGTACTTC. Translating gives CASSVWGVGETQYF.